Detailed here is one T cell receptor (beta chain). The V gene lost 2 bases and the J gene lost 0 bases, with 5 bases spanning the gap. Germline V gene data show CDR1 as DFQATT and CDR2 as SNEGSKA (reference sequence). This CDR3 contains 13 residues. These data originate in a study of CD8 T cells in Susac syndrome. Both CD4+ and CD8+ T cells were negatively isolated, and TEMRA cells underwent FACS enrichment. Reverse transcription of roughly 0.5 to 1 ug RNA was carried out with random hexamers. TCRdb itself ran the immunoSEQ multiplex PCR reads through MiXCR, one entry per CDR3 protein. Among about 200,000 distinct CDR3 sequences listed, under 95% were seen once.

The TCR comes from a human donor in good health. Source material: CD4+ T cells from PBMCs. This chain connects TRBV20-1 to TRBJ2-4; D gene uncertain. CDR3 nucleotides: TGCAGTGCTAGAAGCCTAGCCAAAAACATTCAGTACTTC. Its translation is CSARSLAKNIQYF.